Following are 19 T cell receptor beta chains from one sample sequenced in a study of control samples from healthy donors and cancer patients. Using immunoSEQ multiplex PCR, the repertoire was profiled, and TCRdb retains in-frame clones only, with some absent. Of under 150,000 clones in the sample, 92% were seen once. Input material: blood. Receptor source: a man aged 30 to 45 in good health.

The chain is built from TRBV21-1 and TRBJ2-1; the D segment call TRBD2 is taken from the table without a DNA check. TRBV21-1 is reported as a pseudogene. The CDR3 is made up of 18 amino acids. The CDR3 is CASSKDCPFLSSYNEQFF. As DNA, the CDR3 is TGTGCCAGCAGCAAAGATTGTCCTTTTCTGAGCTCCTACAATGAGCAGTTCTTC.

This clone appeared once. V gene TRBV18 combines with J gene TRBJ1-1; the match to TRBD1 covers 8 bases. V lost 3 bases and J lost 5; bases outside the gene matches: 14. Germline values: CDR1 KGHSH, CDR2 LQKENI. This CDR3 region has 17 residues. CDR3 in amino acids: CASSPSTVGQGGTEAFF. CDR3 sequence (DNA): TGTGCCAGCTCACCGAGCACAGTCGGACAGGGTGGAACTGAAGCTTTCTTT.

This rearrangement joins TRBV10-3 to TRBJ2-7; TRBD2 agrees at 9 bases. Germline CDR1 ENHRY, CDR2 SYGVKD. V gave up 0 bases and J gave up 5 bases; unmatched junction bases: 5. CDR3 length: 15 amino acids. The CDR3 is CAISESLAGRNEQYF. The CDR3 nucleotides read TGTGCCATCAGTGAGTCGCTAGCGGGACGGAACGAGCAGTACTTC.

The DNA for the CDR3 is TGCGCCAGCAGTGACAACGGGGTAATGGGAACCGGGGAGCTGTTTTTT. Its translation: CASSDNGVMGTGELFF. The chain has TRBV10-1 and TRBJ2-2; tentative D call: TRBD2 (5 bases). This CDR3 has 16 amino acids. Trimming removed 3 bases from V and 5 bases from J, with 16 bases in between. Germline values: CDR1 WNHNN, CDR2 SYGVQD (reference sequence).

The gene calls are TRBV6-5 and TRBJ2-1; 9 nucleotides agree with TRBD2. Trimming at V came to 11 bases and at J to 6 bases, leaving 14 bases not matched to a gene. In germline, CDR1 is MNHEY, CDR2 SVGAGI. This CDR3 contains 15 residues. This CDR3 is CAPRKSREGCNEQFF. DNA of the CDR3: TGTGCCCCCAGAAAATCGCGGGAGGGCTGCAATGAGCAGTTCTTC.

The chain couples TRBV11-2 to TRBJ2-3; D call uncertain. The V gene lost 2 bases and the J gene lost 0 bases, with 9 bases spanning the gap. CDR1 and CDR2 from the germline V gene are SGHAT and FQNNGV. CDR3 length: 15 residues. This CDR3 reads CASSLFSGSTDTQYF. The CDR3 nucleotides are TGTGCCAGCAGCTTATTTAGTGGTAGCACAGATACGCAGTATTTT. Filled out from reference TRBV11-2 and TRBJ2-3, the complete variable domain reads EAGVAQSPRYKIIEKRQSVAFWCNPISGHATLYWYQQILGQGPKLLIQFQNNGVVDDSQLPKDRFSAERLKGVDSTLKIQPAKLEDSAVYLCASSLFSGSTDTQYFGPGTRLTVL.

The chain combines TRBV4-3 with TRBJ1-3, with unresolved D. V was pared by 6 bases and J by 4 bases, with 13 bases between. CDR1 and CDR2 from the germline V gene are LGHNA and YSLEER. The CDR3 length is 14 residues. The CDR3 coding sequence is TGCGCCAGCAGTCCCGATGGGCTGGGAAACACCATATATTTT. This sequence encodes CASSPDGLGNTIYF.

The CDR3 coding sequence is TGTGCCAGCAGCTTAGGAAGGGGGCCCTACGAGCAGTACTTC. As protein: CASSLGRGPYEQYF. The rearrangement uses TRBV7-8 and TRBJ2-7, with 7 bases that match TRBD1. Trimming cost V 1 base and J 2 bases; bases outside gene matches: 2. The germline V gene has CDR1 SGHVS and CDR2 FQNEAQ. The CDR3 contains 14 residues.

This clone was counted at least ten times. CDR3 sequence reads: CASSIDLGPYGYTF. Here the CDR3 DNA reads TGTGCCAGTAGTATAGATCTGGGCCCCTATGGCTACACCTTC. This chain links TRBV19 with TRBJ1-2; D is uncertain. CDR1 and CDR2 (germline): LNHDA, SQIVND (reference sequence). The CDR3 covers 14 residues. The ends were cut back, 0 bases at V and 4 bases at J, with 9 bases in the middle.

The chain combines TRBV27 with TRBJ1-1, with 7 bases that match TRBD1. This CDR3 contains 16 residues. The V and J ends lost 6 bases and 5 bases, in that order; junction bases with no gene match: 15. Germline V gene sequence: CDR1 MNHEY, CDR2 SMNVEV (reference sequence). This chain's CDR3 is CASRYREGAFGTEAFF. The CDR3 DNA reads TGTGCCAGCAGATACAGGGAGGGGGCCTTCGGGACTGAAGCTTTCTTT.

The chain couples TRBV30 to TRBJ2-2; tentatively, D is TRBD2 (6 bases). This CDR3 has 14 amino acids. V lost 1 base and J lost 6, with 12 bases in between. Germline CDR1 GTSNPN, CDR2 SVGIG (reference sequence). CDR3 nucleotides: TGTGCCTGGAGTGGCGGGGTGGCCGCCGGGGAGCTGTTTTTT. Translation: CAWSGGVAAGELFF.

The gene calls are TRBV11-3 and TRBJ2-1; D gene ambiguous. CDR1 and CDR2 (germline): SGHNT, YENEEA. V lost 2 bases and J lost 1, with 9 bases in between. The CDR3 covers 15 residues. CDR3 nucleotide sequence: TGTGCCAGCAGCTTAAATTCTTTATCCTACAATGAGCAGTTCTTC. As protein: CASSLNSLSYNEQFF.

The V and J genes are TRBV10-3 and TRBJ1-3; unclear D gene. Looked up from germline, CDR1 is ENHRY and CDR2 is SYGVKD. The CDR3 sequence is 15 residues long. The V gene lost 3 bases and the J gene lost 4 bases, with 13 bases spanning the gap. CDR3 sequence (DNA): TGTGCCATCAGTGACCCCGCGGGGTCAGGAAACACCATATATTTT. Translation gives CAISDPAGSGNTIYF.

The CDR3 region is CASSFNWGVDQPQHF. The CDR3 DNA follows: TGTGCCAGCAGTTTTAATTGGGGTGTCGATCAGCCCCAGCATTTT. The V call is TRBV27, the J call TRBJ1-5, with D hard to call. Trimming removed 3 bases at V and 5 bases at J, with 14 bases between. This CDR3 comprises 15 residues. Germline lookup yields CDR1 MNHEY and CDR2 SMNVEV (reference sequence).

V and J are TRBV28 and TRBJ2-7; possibly TRBD1 for D (6 bases). Trimming removed 5 bases at V and 3 bases at J, with 14 bases between. The CDR3 contains 14 residues. Germline V gene lookup returns CDR1 MDHEN and CDR2 SYDVKM. The CDR3 loop reads CASSPSLGGYEQYF. The CDR3 DNA sequence: TGTGCCAGCAGTCCGAGCCTAGGGGGCTACGAGCAGTACTTC. Full variable domain (missing parts from reference TRBV28 and TRBJ2-7): DVKVTQSSRYLVKRTGEKVFLECVQDMDHENMFWYRQDPGLGLRLIYFSYDVKMKEKGDIPEGYSVSREKKERFSLILESASTNQTSMYLCASSPSLGGYEQYFGPGTRLTVT.

The chain employs TRBV2 and TRBJ1-2, with D unclear. Trimming removed 6 bases at V and 3 bases at J, with 14 bases between. CDR1 SNHLY and CDR2 FYNNEI come from the germline V gene. CDR3 length: 14 residues. The CDR3 loop reads CASRVTAQDYGYTF. CDR3 in DNA: TGTGCCAGCAGGGTCACCGCGCAGGACTATGGCTACACCTTC.

CDR3 in DNA: TGCGCCAGCAGCCAAGTAGTTCGTGAGACCCAGTACTTC. This sequence encodes CASSQVVRETQYF. This chain connects TRBV4-1 to TRBJ2-5; D uncertain. V lost 1 base and J 5 bases, leaving 8 bases between the germline ends. The CDR3 length is 13 residues. CDR1 and CDR2 from the germline V gene are MGHRA and YSYEKL.

The rearrangement uses TRBV30 and TRBJ1-5, with a possible D match to TRBD1 (5 bases). The V gene lost 8 bases and the J gene lost 7 bases, with 15 bases spanning the gap. The CDR3 loop spans 12 amino acids. Per the germline V gene, CDR1 is GTSNPN and CDR2 is SVGIG (reference sequence). Here the CDR3 DNA reads TGTGCCGGTAATTGGGGGGGACAGCCCCAGCATTTT. Its translation is CAGNWGGQPQHF.

The chain carries TRBV15 and TRBJ2-5; D gene unclear. The germline CDR1 and CDR2 sequences are LNHNV and YYDKDF (reference sequence). This CDR3 is 12 amino acids long. V dropped 1 base and J dropped 1 base, with 1 base sitting between them. In DNA form, the CDR3 reads TGTGCCACCAGCAGAGCCCAAGAGACCCAGTACTTC. It is translated as CATSRAQETQYF.